The 26 T cell receptor beta chains presented below share a single source sample, sequenced in a study of control samples from healthy donors and cancer patients. Method: immunoSEQ multiplex PCR; TCRdb's copy keeps in-frame clones and lacks some. This table holds 150,000 to 200,000 clones, about 94% found once. The sequenced sample was PBMCs. The receptors originated from a man aged 55 to 69 with colorectal cancer.

The rearrangement links TRBV25-1 to TRBJ2-3, with a weak D call TRBD2 (7 bases). The CDR3 contains 15 residues. Trimming stripped 0 bases from V and 4 bases from J, with 11 bases between. The germline V gene encodes CDR1 MGHDK and CDR2 SYGVNS. CDR3 residues: CASSEYTGGADTQYF. For the CDR3, the DNA is TGTGCCAGCAGTGAATATACGGGGGGCGCAGATACGCAGTATTTT.

The rearrangement links TRBV20-1 to TRBJ2-1; D not certain. The V end lost 1 base, the J end lost 5 bases, and 3 bases lay between the germline ends. This CDR3 comprises 11 residues. Germline lookup yields CDR1 DFQATT and CDR2 SNEGSKA (reference sequence). The CDR3 nucleotides read TGCAGTGCTAGAGCGGACAATGAGCAGTTCTTC. This gives the protein CSARADNEQFF.

The chain has TRBV27 and TRBJ1-2; 10 bases are a match to TRBD1. Germline V CDR1 and CDR2: MNHEY, SMNVEV (reference sequence). J gave up 4 bases and V 5 bases, and 7 bases lay outside the gene matches. The CDR3 sequence is 15 residues long. Here the CDR3 DNA reads TGTGCCAGCAGTCGCGGGACAGGGGAGGGCTATGGCTACACCTTC. Amino acids: CASSRGTGEGYGYTF.

This clone was detected once. The V gene is TRBV2, the J gene TRBJ1-1, with D possibly TRBD1 on 5 matching bases. Trimming left V 9 bases short and J 5 bases short, with 13 bases between. Germline V CDR1 and CDR2: SNHLY, FYNNEI. The CDR3 is made up of 12 amino acids. The CDR3, as DNA: TGTGCCAGTGGGGGGGTAGGGACTGAAGCTTTCTTT. It translates to CASGGVGTEAFF.

The CDR3 is CASSRQGSSYEQYF. In nucleotides, the CDR3 is TGTGCCAGCAGCCGACAGGGGAGCTCCTACGAGCAGTACTTC. The chain joins TRBV3-1 (or the pseudogene TRBV3-2) to TRBJ2-7; 8 nucleotides agree with TRBD1. The germline V gene has CDR1 LGHDT and CDR2 YNNKEL (reference sequence). The V segment lost 4 bases and the J segment 0 bases; nucleotides outside the gene matches: 2. The CDR3 runs 14 residues.

This chain links TRBV7-2 with TRBJ2-3; 7 bases map to TRBD1. Germline CDR1 is SGHTA and CDR2 is FQGNSA. The V segment lost 5 bases and the J segment 0 bases; nucleotides outside the gene matches: 11. The CDR3 sequence is 17 residues long. The CDR3 nucleotides read TGTGCCAGCAGCCCCCAAGGCAGGGGGTTCAGCACAGATACGCAGTATTTT. This sequence encodes CASSPQGRGFSTDTQYF.

This chain links TRBV24-1 with TRBJ2-2; possible D gene TRBD1, 6 bases. Trimming took 5 bases from V and 4 from J, leaving 19 bases between them. The CDR3 has 17 amino acids. Germline V CDR1 and CDR2: KGHDR, SFDVKD. The CDR3 coding sequence is TGTGCCACCAGTGCCCCCACAGGGACGGGGACCACCGGGGAGCTGTTTTTT. Protein sequence: CATSAPTGTGTTGELFF.

The chain has TRBV5-8 and TRBJ2-7; perhaps TRBD2 as D (5 bases). Germline lookup yields CDR1 SGHTS and CDR2 YDEGEE. This CDR3 is 14 amino acids long. The V and J ends lost 0 bases and 6 bases respectively, with 13 bases between them. The CDR3 here is CASSLGTVKGEQYF. CDR3 bases: TGTGCCAGCAGCTTGGGGACTGTAAAAGGCGAGCAGTACTTC.

In DNA, the CDR3 is TGTGCCTGGAGTAAAAGCTATGGCTACACCTTC. It encodes CAWSKSYGYTF. This rearrangement joins TRBV30 to TRBJ1-2, with D uncertain. The CDR3 sequence is 11 residues long. Deletions cut 2 bases from V and 4 bases from J, with 5 bases between. Germline V lookup: CDR1 GTSNPN, CDR2 SVGIG (reference sequence). Drawing the rest from reference TRBV30 and TRBJ1-2, the complete variable domain is SQTIHQWPATLVQPVGSPLSLECTVEGTSNPNLYWYRQAAGRGLQLLFYSVGIGQISSEVPQNLSASRPQDRQFILSSKKLLLSDSGFYLCAWSKSYGYTFGSGTRLTVV.

V gene TRBV2 combines with J gene TRBJ1-2, with 11 bases that match TRBD1. Germline values: CDR1 SNHLY, CDR2 FYNNEI. This CDR3 spans 15 amino acids. J was trimmed by 4 bases and V by 7 bases; bases with no gene match: 8. The CDR3 protein is CASTRDRGKIYGYTF. The CDR3 DNA reads TGTGCCAGCACCCGGGACAGGGGGAAAATCTATGGCTACACCTTC. The variable domain in full, with the rest retrieved from reference TRBV2 and TRBJ1-2, is EPEVTQTPSHQVTQMGQEVILRCVPISNHLYFYWYRQILGQKVEFLVSFYNNEISEKSEIFDDQFSVERPDGSNFTLKIRSTKLEDSAMYFCASTRDRGKIYGYTFGSGTRLTVV.

The rearrangement joins TRBV2 to TRBJ1-5; the match to TRBD1 covers 7 bases. Germline V gene data show CDR1 as SNHLY and CDR2 as FYNNEI. The CDR3 is made up of 13 amino acids. V lost 6 bases to trimming and J lost 6 bases; unmatched junction nucleotides: 5. The CDR3 region has the DNA TGTGCCAGCAGAGGACAGGAGGGTCAGCCCCAGCATTTT. Amino acid sequence: CASRGQEGQPQHF. The full variable domain, its missing parts supplied by reference TRBV2 and TRBJ1-5, is EPEVTQTPSHQVTQMGQEVILRCVPISNHLYFYWYRQILGQKVEFLVSFYNNEISEKSEIFDDQFSVERPDGSNFTLKIRSTKLEDSAMYFCASRGQEGQPQHFGDGTRLSIL.

The V call is TRBV19, the J call TRBJ2-3; 10 bases align to TRBD2. From germline, CDR1 is LNHDA and CDR2 SQIVND (reference sequence). J gave up 4 bases and V 10 bases, and 11 bases lay outside the gene matches. This CDR3 comprises 15 residues. CDR3 in amino acids: CATSLQRGGPDTQYF. The CDR3 bases are TGTGCCACCTCCCTCCAGCGGGGGGGCCCAGATACGCAGTATTTT.

The chain has TRBV11-2 and TRBJ2-1, with 14 nucleotides matching TRBD2. The CDR3 is 15 residues long. V was pared by 7 bases and J by 6 bases, with 5 bases of the junction left unmatched. Germline CDR1 and CDR2: SGHAT and FQNNGV. The CDR3 spells CASTVTSGGANEQFF. The CDR3 DNA follows: TGTGCCAGCACCGTGACTAGCGGGGGGGCCAATGAGCAGTTCTTC.

This clone was observed once. The V gene is TRBV9, the J gene TRBJ2-3; D gene ambiguous. The CDR3 loop spans 12 amino acids. Trimming took 0 bases from V and 5 from J, leaving 4 bases between them. CDR1 is SGDLS, CDR2 YYNGEE, per germline. In DNA form, the CDR3 reads TGTGCCAGCAGCGTAGGACTAGATACGCAGTATTTT. As protein: CASSVGLDTQYF.

This chain connects TRBV9 to TRBJ2-6, with a weak D call TRBD2 (6 bases). The V and J ends lost 0 bases and 2 bases respectively, with 9 bases between them. Per the germline V gene, CDR1 is SGDLS and CDR2 is YYNGEE. CDR3 size: 16 residues. CDR3 bases: TGTGCCAGCAGCGTAGCAGGGAGGACTGGGGCCAACGTCCTGACTTTC. It translates to CASSVAGRTGANVLTF. Using reference TRBV9 and TRBJ2-6 for the parts outside the CDR3, the full variable domain is DSGVTQTPKHLITATGQRVTLRCSPRSGDLSVYWYQQSLDQGLQFLIQYYNGEERAKGNILERFSAQQFPDLHSELNLSSLELGDSALYFCASSVAGRTGANVLTFGAGSRLTVL.

The CDR3 DNA is TGTGCCAGCAGTCCAGGAATGGGGAACACCGGGGAGCTGTTTTTT. Translation gives CASSPGMGNTGELFF. The genes are TRBV6-5 and TRBJ1-3; no firm D call. The DNA end is more similar to TRBJ2-2, so the J call may be wrong. CDR3 size: 15 residues. Per germline, CDR1 MNHEY and CDR2 SVGAGI.

The V gene is TRBV19, the J gene TRBJ2-3; 7 bases are shared with TRBD2. The length of the CDR3 is 15 residues. The germline V gene encodes CDR1 LNHDA and CDR2 SQIVND (reference sequence). The V and J ends lost 6 bases and 4 bases, in that order; junction bases with no gene match: 10. The CDR3 bases are TGTGCCAGTAGCCTCGGACCCCGGGGGGCAGATACGCAGTATTTT. It specifies CASSLGPRGADTQYF.

The chain links TRBV30 to TRBJ1-3; 10 bases match TRBD1. V shed 2 bases and J 0 bases; nucleotides not matched to a gene: 10. The CDR3 is made up of 18 amino acids. Germline CDR1 is GTSNPN and CDR2 is SVGIG (reference sequence). The CDR3 spells CAWSLTRTGGISGNTIYF. The CDR3 nucleotides read TGTGCCTGGAGTCTGACTAGGACAGGGGGAATCTCTGGAAACACCATATATTTT.

This clone was counted a single time. The chain's CDR3 is CASSVTGGLHYGYTF. The CDR3 DNA sequence: TGTGCCAGCAGCGTTACAGGGGGCCTCCACTATGGCTACACCTTC. The chain recombines TRBV7-9 with TRBJ1-2; 9 bases line up with TRBD1. The V gene's germline CDR1 is SEHNR and CDR2 FQNEAQ (reference sequence). The CDR3 covers 15 residues. V trimming: 5 bases; J trimming: 3 bases; junction bases outside the gene matches: 7.

The V and J genes are TRBV30 and TRBJ1-2; perhaps TRBD1 as D (6 bases). The V and J ends lost 2 bases and 6 bases respectively, with 13 bases between them. Germline assignment: CDR1 GTSNPN and CDR2 SVGIG (reference sequence). CDR3 size: 13 residues. The CDR3 loop is CAWSPQGLDGYTF. CDR3 sequence (DNA): TGTGCCTGGAGTCCCCAGGGGTTAGATGGCTACACCTTC.

This clone was detected once. V is TRBV28 and J is TRBJ2-5; no clear D. Germline V gives CDR1 MDHEN, CDR2 SYDVKM. This CDR3 comprises 13 residues. V lost 3 bases, J lost 0 bases, and 5 bases lay in between. The CDR3 reads CASSLGNQETQYF. CDR3 sequence (DNA): TGTGCCAGCAGTTTGGGAAACCAAGAGACCCAGTACTTC.

In its sample, this clone was seen once. This chain uses TRBV30 with TRBJ1-1, with 7 bases fitting TRBD1. V shed 8 bases and J 1 base; nucleotides not matched to a gene: 7. The CDR3 totals 13 residues. From germline, CDR1 is GTSNPN and CDR2 SVGIG (reference sequence). CDR3 DNA sequence: TGTGCCGGAGAGGGACAGACGAACACTGAAGCTTTCTTT. Its protein product is CAGEGQTNTEAFF.

Notes on this clone: Other DNA sequences of this sample code for an identical CDR3. The chain employs TRBV19 and TRBJ2-3; 10 nucleotides line up with TRBD1. This CDR3 is 14 amino acids long. With V trimmed by 6 bases and J by 3 bases, 3 bases remained unmatched. Germline V gene data show CDR1 as LNHDA and CDR2 as SQIVND (reference sequence). The CDR3 nucleotides read TGTGCCAGTAGCCCGGGACAGGGGACAGATACGCAGTATTTT. Protein sequence: CASSPGQGTDTQYF.

The gene calls are TRBV27 and TRBJ1-5; perhaps TRBD1 as D (6 bases). From germline, CDR1 is MNHEY and CDR2 SMNVEV (reference sequence). Deletions cut 6 bases from V and 2 bases from J, with 17 bases between. The CDR3 length is 16 residues. The CDR3 bases are TGTGCCAGCAGGGCTCTCCAGGGGATCGGCAATCAGCCCCAGCATTTT. Residues: CASRALQGIGNQPQHF.

CDR3 protein: CASSNRGSKSEPQHF. The CDR3 DNA follows: TGTGCCAGTAGTAACAGGGGTTCGAAGAGCGAGCCCCAGCATTTT. This chain uses TRBV19 with TRBJ1-5, with TRBD1 matching 7 bases. CDR1 is LNHDA, CDR2 SQIVND, per germline (reference sequence). V shed 4 bases, J shed 8 bases, and the junction held 11 bases outside the gene matches. The CDR3 totals 15 residues.

This chain connects TRBV21-1 to TRBJ2-5; TRBD1 was called by the table and not checked on the DNA. TRBV21-1 is a listed pseudogene. This CDR3 has 15 amino acids. Here the CDR3 reads CASSKEAGDQETQYF. In DNA form, the CDR3 reads TGTGCCAGCAGCAAAGAGGCAGGGGACCAAGAGACCCAGTACTTC.